This TCR beta chain came from a study of blood T cell repertoires in COVID-19. The wider study: The cDNA or gDNA used as material had been derived from T cells, B-cell-depleted T cells, or PBMCs.

The CDR3 spans 18 residues. Germline CDR1 is MNHNS and CDR2 is SASEGT. V shed 2 bases and J 4 bases; nucleotides not matched to a gene: 12. Per the authors' pipeline: Researchers report that nucleated cell counts were estimated from reference gene primer amplification. Clones were read by immunoSEQ multiplex PCR, and TCRdb kept only the in-frame ones, dropping some. The V and J calls and clone size are taken from that table; D and trimming were inferred from the DNA. The sample has over 250,000 clones, about 89% seen once; the top ten hold about 2%. Seattle cases were enrolled at active infection and followed longitudinally.

The material sequenced was peripheral blood. This chain links TRBV6-1 with TRBJ2-5, with 11 bases fitting TRBD1. The receptor comes from a woman in her thirties with COVID-19, enrolled during active disease. For the CDR3, the DNA is TGTGCCAGCAGTGAACCTGCCTATGGACAGGGGGCGCGAGAGACCCAGTACTTC. Its translation is CASSEPAYGQGARETQYF.